This T cell receptor beta chain was identified during a study of tumor-infiltrating lymphocytes in primary liver carcinoma. Out of unsorted whole blood came the blood RNA, and germline DNA was extracted as well. Patients carried chronic HBV infection without prior treatment. They drew approximately 3.8 milliliters of peripheral blood before surgery. The input was 450 to 500 ng total RNA; TCR beta cDNA was made from it with a constant-region primer. Slightly modified ARM-PCR served as the procedure for the TCR beta libraries. These libraries came from three rounds of nested multiplex PCR. The first two PCR rounds used TRBV1-TRBV30 forward primers with a C-beta reverse primer, roughly 10 cycles each. TCRdb reprocessed the multiplex PCR reads via MiXCR and lists one record per CDR3 protein. The sample contains approximately 300,000 distinct CDR3 sequences, around three fifths of which appear only once.

The CDR3 loop spans 14 amino acids. CDR1 and CDR2 (germline): SGHRS, YFSETQ. The germline V and J ends were trimmed by 8 bases and 3 bases, with 18 bases remaining between them. Sequencing was carried out using peripheral blood. The chain employs TRBV5-1 and TRBJ2-7; D uncertain. The clonotype comes from a man aged 35 to 55 with primary liver carcinoma and hepatitis B virus infection. This chain's CDR3 is CASQLEPSNYEQYF. DNA of the CDR3: TGCGCCAGTCAGCTAGAGCCATCAAACTACGAGCAGTACTTC. The full variable domain, its missing parts supplied by reference TRBV5-1 and TRBJ2-7, is KAGVTQTPRYLIKTRGQQVTLSCSPISGHRSVSWYQQTPGQGLQFLFEYFSETQRNKGNFPGRFSGRQFSNSRSEMNVSTLELGDSALYLCASQLEPSNYEQYFGPGTRLTVT.